These T cell receptor beta chains were read from a single sample in a study of early T cells in non-severe SARS-CoV-2 infection. Each CDR3 protein gets one entry after TCRdb re-called the 5' RACE reads with MiXCR. The sample lists 55,000 to 65,000 distinct CDR3 sequences; about 10% were seen once. The source material was whole blood. These receptors were obtained from an adult who was a healthcare worker with PCR-confirmed SARS-CoV-2 infection or an uninfected control (not recorded which). The CDR3 runs from the conserved cysteine through the conserved F or W. Fields, in order: V gene, J gene, D gene, clone size, CDR3 protein, CDR3 DNA. D genes are given only for firm matches. Not all rows give a size; the values are once, few, many and, for expanded clones, a class.

>TRBV2|TRBJ2-7|TRBD1|many
CASSEYGQGAAEQYF
TGTGCCAGCAGTGAGTATGGACAGGGGGCAGCCGAGCAGTACTTC
>TRBV6-6|TRBJ2-7|TRBD1|few
CASSYGTGATEQYF
TGTGCCAGCAGTTACGGGACAGGGGCGACCGAGCAGTACTTC
>TRBV9|TRBJ1-1|.|once
CASSVAGGGTEAFF
TGTGCCAGCAGCGTTGCCGGGGGAGGCACTGAAGCTTTCTTT
>TRBV5-1|TRBJ1-5|TRBD1|many
CASSLGTGDFVDQPQHF
TGCGCCAGCAGCTTGGGGACAGGGGATTTTGTAGATCAGCCCCAGCATTTT
>TRBV2|TRBJ1-4|TRBD1|.
CASRIQGALTNEKLFF
TGTGCCAGCAGAATTCAGGGGGCCCTAACTAATGAAAAACTGTTTTTT
>TRBV29-1|TRBJ2-7|.|.
CSVEGGQGPGEQYF
TGCAGCGTTGAAGGTGGGCAGGGGCCAGGGGAGCAGTACTTC
>TRBV7-2|TRBJ2-2|TRBD2|.
CASSLELAGGLNTGELFF
TGTGCCAGCAGCTTAGAACTAGCGGGAGGGCTGAACACCGGGGAGCTGTTTTTT
>TRBV20-1|TRBJ2-7|TRBD2|many
CSARDSSGSYEQYF
TGCAGTGCTAGAGATTCGAGCGGGAGCTACGAGCAGTACTTC
>TRBV27|TRBJ2-1|.|.
CASILQPGTVSYNEQFF
TGTGCCAGCATTCTCCAGCCCGGGACCGTATCCTACAATGAGCAGTTCTTC
>TRBV29-1|TRBJ2-5|.|.
CSAKRTETQYF
TGCAGCGCTAAACGGACAGAGACCCAGTACTTC
>TRBV12-3/TRBV12-4|TRBJ1-5|TRBD1|.
CASSSTGGWSNQPQHF
TGTGCCAGCAGTTCGACAGGGGGTTGGAGCAATCAGCCCCAGCATTTT
>TRBV3-1|TRBJ2-1|.|many
CASSPALGGGSSYNEQFF
TGTGCCAGCAGCCCAGCCCTGGGTGGCGGAAGCTCCTACAATGAGCAGTTCTTC
>TRBV27|TRBJ2-5|TRBD1|.
CASSLPGTGQGETQYF
TGTGCCAGCAGTTTACCGGGGACAGGGCAAGGCGAGACCCAGTACTTC
>TRBV20-1|TRBJ2-3|.|many
CSASGGADTQYF
TGCAGTGCCAGCGGAGGTGCAGATACGCAGTATTTT
>TRBV6-6|TRBJ2-2|.|.
CASRTGQNTGELFF
TGTGCCAGCAGGACAGGCCAAAACACCGGGGAGCTGTTTTTT
>TRBV6-1|TRBJ2-7|.|few
CASSHGSEQYF
TGTGCCAGCAGCCACGGCAGTGAGCAGTACTTC
>TRBV11-2|TRBJ1-4|.|many
CASSLGGAMSEKLFF
TGTGCCAGCAGCTTAGGAGGGGCTATGTCTGAAAAACTGTTTTTT
>TRBV7-9|TRBJ1-2|.|few
CASSLRPSYGYTF
TGTGCCAGCAGCTTAAGACCCAGCTATGGCTACACCTTC
>TRBV6-1|TRBJ2-1|.|few
CASSEMVGVPHEQFF
TGTGCCAGCAGTGAAATGGTGGGGGTCCCCCATGAGCAGTTCTTC
>TRBV20-1|TRBJ1-1|TRBD1|.
CSAMDRGGEAFF
TGCAGTGCCATGGACAGGGGGGGTGAAGCTTTCTTT
>TRBV2|TRBJ2-1|TRBD2|many
CASLSGLAGGNEQFF
TGTGCCAGCCTATCAGGACTAGCGGGAGGTAATGAGCAGTTCTTC
>TRBV20-1|TRBJ2-4|TRBD1|few
CSAREPRMTGDIQYF
TGCAGTGCTAGAGAGCCACGAATGACAGGGGACATTCAGTACTTC
>TRBV4-2|TRBJ1-4|TRBD1|many
CASSQRQGDNEKLFF
TGTGCCAGCAGCCAACGACAGGGGGATAATGAAAAACTGTTTTTT
>TRBV20-1|TRBJ2-1|.|many
CSATHQGLRSNEQFF
TGCAGTGCTACCCATCAGGGGCTACGTAGTAATGAGCAGTTCTTC
>TRBV11-2|TRBJ2-7|TRBD1|few
CASSLVSGQIYEQYF
TGTGCCAGCAGCTTAGTTTCGGGACAGATCTACGAGCAGTACTTC
>TRBV29-1|TRBJ2-4|.|many
CSVEGGLGDIQYF
TGCAGCGTTGAAGGTGGACTCGGGGACATTCAGTACTTC
>TRBV20-1|TRBJ2-6|.|.
CSANPISSGANVLTF
TGCAGTGCCAACCCAATCAGCTCTGGGGCCAACGTCCTGACTTTC
>TRBV29-1|TRBJ2-7|.|many
CSVVVGRANEQYF
TGCAGCGTTGTTGTCGGCAGGGCAAACGAGCAGTACTTC
>TRBV29-1|TRBJ2-7|TRBD1|.
CSASMTGQKYEQYF
TGCAGCGCCTCGATGACAGGGCAGAAATACGAGCAGTACTTC
>TRBV3-1|TRBJ2-7|.|many
CASARGSISYEQYF
TGTGCCAGCGCCCGAGGGAGCATCTCCTACGAGCAGTACTTC
>TRBV28|TRBJ1-6|.|.
CASTAAGRNSPLHF
TGTGCCAGCACCGCAGCGGGTAGGAATTCACCCCTCCACTTT
>TRBV2|TRBJ2-7|.|many
CASWSPIGGNGYEQYF
TGTGCCAGCTGGAGCCCCATTGGGGGGAACGGCTACGAGCAGTACTTC
>TRBV7-3|TRBJ2-1|TRBD2|many
CASSQGLALYNEQFF
TGTGCCAGCAGTCAAGGACTAGCCCTTTACAATGAGCAGTTCTTC
>TRBV4-1|TRBJ2-7|.|many
CASSQGSSYEQYF
TGCGCCAGCAGCCAGGGATCGAGCTACGAGCAGTACTTC
>TRBV5-4|TRBJ2-1|TRBD2|many
CASSRGLAGAYNEQFF
TGTGCCAGCAGCCGGGGACTAGCGGGAGCCTACAATGAGCAGTTCTTC
>TRBV9|TRBJ1-1|TRBD1|.
CASSAFAGTGDTEAFF
TGTGCCAGCAGCGCGTTCGCCGGGACAGGGGATACTGAAGCTTTCTTT
>TRBV27|TRBJ2-1|.|many
CASSLGYSGEQFF
TGTGCCAGCAGTTTAGGTTACAGTGGTGAGCAGTTCTTC
>TRBV1|TRBJ2-3|.|many
CTSSHAVSDSDTQYF
TGCACCAGCAGCCACGCCGTGAGCGACTCAGATACGCAGTATTTT
>TRBV19|TRBJ2-7|.|many
CASGPLGQGEQYF
TGTGCCAGTGGCCCGTTGGGCCAGGGGGAGCAGTACTTC
>TRBV7-9|TRBJ2-5|.|many
CASSGRTALGETQYF
TGTGCCAGCAGCGGACGGACAGCCCTTGGGGAGACCCAGTACTTC
>TRBV6-5|TRBJ2-7|TRBD1|.
CASSYWGQGAEQYF
TGTGCCAGCAGTTACTGGGGACAGGGTGCCGAGCAGTACTTC
>TRBV12-3/TRBV12-4|TRBJ2-5|.|many
CASSSSGLLGTQYF
TGTGCCAGCAGCTCTTCAGGGTTGTTGGGGACCCAGTACTTC
>TRBV3-1|TRBJ2-2|TRBD1|few
CASSQTRTGATGELFF
TGTGCCAGCAGCCAGACTAGGACAGGGGCGACCGGGGAGCTGTTTTTT
>TRBV29-1|TRBJ1-3|.|.
CSARRADGNTIYF
TGCAGCGCCAGGAGGGCAGACGGAAACACCATATATTTT